This T cell receptor (beta chain) was captured by sequencing in a study of T cell changes during pregnancy in multiple sclerosis. Assay: immunoSEQ multiplex PCR; the TCRdb copy retains only in-frame clones and omits some. Among some 49,000 clones, around 93% were seen once, and the ten largest hold 5.5% to 7.5%. Material: CD8+ T cells from peripheral blood mononuclear cells, obtained in the first trimester of pregnancy. This sequence was found in a female donor with multiple sclerosis, enrolled in a pregnancy study.

Here the CDR3 reads CASSPITGELFF. The CDR3 region has the DNA TGTGCCAGCAGCCCTATCACCGGGGAGCTGTTTTTT. V usage is TRBV13 and J usage is TRBJ2-2; no definite D call. From germline, CDR1 is PRHDT and CDR2 FYEKMQ (reference sequence). V gave up 5 bases and J gave up 4 bases, with 5 bases separating them. The CDR3 loop spans 12 amino acids.